This TCR beta chain was retrieved from a study of glioma-infiltrating T cells. Notes on the study in general: Above-expected tissue-blood divergence occurred in all gliomas, most in low-grade ones.

This clonotype was picked up a small number of times. Its cognate antigen is unknown. Amplification of TCR alpha and beta CDR3 regions from RNA used iRepertoire nested multiplex PCR. One-step reverse transcription and amplification started from approximately 100-400 ng of tissue mRNA or PBMC total RNA. MiXCR was run by TCRdb on the multiplex PCR reads, yielding one entry per CDR3 protein. In the table there are around 130,000 distinct CDR3 sequences, under 25% of which are singletons. V lost 5 bases to trimming and J lost 7 bases, with 12 bases between them. Germline CDR1 and CDR2: SQVTM and ANQGSEA. The CDR3 contains 11 residues.

Input material: glioma tissue, nonneoplastic brain tissue, or PBMCs (not recorded which). The receptor was isolated from a human donor with low-grade glioma or glioblastoma, undergoing nonglioma brain surgery, or in good health (not recorded which). This chain connects TRBV29-1 to TRBJ2-7; no firm D call. Written as DNA, the CDR3 is TGCAGCGTTCGGGCAGGAAAGGAGCAGTACGTC. Amino acid sequence: CSVRAGKEQYV.